This TCR beta chain emerged from a study of blood T cell repertoires in COVID-19. On the study more broadly: COVID-19 samples collected from the United States, Italy and Spain covered acute and convalescent phases. Nucleic acid was either cDNA or gDNA, and it came from T cells, B-cell-depleted T cells, or PBMCs.

Per the germline V gene, CDR1 is DFQATT and CDR2 is SNEGSKA (reference sequence). The CDR3 spans 13 residues. The V end lost 3 bases, the J end lost 3 bases, and 12 bases lay between the germline ends. Source study methods: Estimation of nucleated cell counts was performed using reference gene primer amplification. Clones were read by immunoSEQ multiplex PCR, and TCRdb kept only the in-frame ones, dropping some. Clonal size and the V and J genes are those of that table, whereas D and trimming came from the DNA. Of 250,000 to 300,000 clones in the sample, approximately 91% were seen once. The V and J genes are TRBV20-1 and TRBJ2-7; a possible D gene is TRBD2 (5 bases). This clonotype was sampled from a woman between 25 and 40 years old with COVID-19, enrolled during active disease. The sequencing input was peripheral blood. CDR3 residues: CSASLLGDYEQYF. The CDR3 DNA is TGCAGTGCTAGTTTACTAGGTGACTACGAGCAGTACTTC.